These 6 T cell receptor beta chains share one sample of origin, sequenced in a study of T cells in Graves' hyperthyroidism and ophthalmopathy. The source material, RNA transcripts, was used to amplify TCR beta CDR3 regions. The primer set for the first-round RT-PCR of the TCR CDR3 was HTBI. TCRdb used MiXCR to reprocess the multiplex PCR reads, holding one entry per CDR3 protein. The sample contains fewer than 300,000 distinct CDR3 sequences, 13% to 15% of which appear only once. Sample: blood. The receptors shown here come from a woman in her forties or fifties with Graves' hyperthyroidism that later progressed to Graves' ophthalmopathy.

The rearrangement joins TRBV19 to TRBJ2-7, with a weak D call TRBD2 (5 bases). The germline V gene has CDR1 LNHDA and CDR2 SQIVND (reference sequence). Trimming took 5 bases from V and 7 from J, leaving 9 bases between them. The CDR3 is 11 residues long. CDR3 sequence: CASSRGWEQYF. CDR3 nucleotide sequence: TGTGCCAGTAGTCGAGGGTGGGAGCAGTACTTC.

This clonotype was detected ten times or more. The CDR3 spells CASSSTLSSYNSPLHF. As DNA, the CDR3 is TGTGCCAGCAGTTCGACCCTAAGCTCCTATAATTCACCCCTCCACTTT. The J gene is TRBJ1-6, the V gene TRBV6-1, with D hard to call. Germline CDR1 MNHNS, CDR2 SASEGT. This CDR3 is built from 16 residues. With 5 bases removed from V and 0 bases from J, the gap between germline ends came to 11 bases.

This clonotype was recorded many times. The chain is built from TRBV27 and TRBJ2-3; D may be TRBD2 (6 bases). Germline lookup yields CDR1 MNHEY and CDR2 SMNVEV (reference sequence). There are 16 residues in the CDR3. V lost 0 bases and J 2 bases, leaving 12 bases between the germline ends. CDR3 nucleotide sequence: TGTGCCAGCAGTTTATCGGGGGGTATCTTCACAGATACGCAGTATTTT. It yields the protein CASSLSGGIFTDTQYF.

This clonotype showed up just a few times. The V call is TRBV9, the J call TRBJ2-7; D could derive from TRBD1 or TRBD2 (5 bases each). V dropped 0 bases and J dropped 2 bases, with 12 bases sitting between them. The CDR3 has 15 amino acids. The germline V gene encodes CDR1 SGDLS and CDR2 YYNGEE. In DNA form, the CDR3 reads TGTGCCAGCAGCGTAGCTGGGGGTTTCACCTACGAGCAGTACTTC. It translates to CASSVAGGFTYEQYF.

This clonotype was recorded a few times. The rearrangement uses TRBV19 and TRBJ2-1; TRBD2 is a possible D gene (5 bases). This CDR3 is built from 16 residues. Germline V gives CDR1 LNHDA, CDR2 SQIVND (reference sequence). The V end was cut by 3 bases, the J end by 0 bases, with 12 bases between. The DNA for the CDR3 is TGTGCCAGTAGTATGGGGAGCGGTCACTCCTACAATGAGCAGTTCTTC. The encoded protein is CASSMGSGHSYNEQFF.

This clonotype occurred a few times. The V call is TRBV13, the J call TRBJ2-1; the D gene is possibly TRBD2 (6 bases). CDR3 length equals 13 residues. V dropped 1 base and J dropped 10 bases, with 11 bases sitting between them. Germline V gene lookup returns CDR1 PRHDT and CDR2 FYEKMQ (reference sequence). CDR3 sequence reads: CASSLVGRAEQFF. CDR3 coding DNA: TGTGCCAGCAGCTTAGTCGGGAGAGCGGAGCAGTTCTTC.